The present T cell receptor beta chain was sequenced within a study of Ad26.COV2.S vaccination and SARS-CoV-2 variants. Study details: Participants got Ad26.COV2.S intramuscularly, once or twice 56 days apart. General study points: The TCR breadth and depth analyses may have produced an underestimate of total T cell responses.

As for this clone: Its target is unknown.

V dropped 5 bases and J dropped 0 bases, with 5 bases sitting between them. In germline, CDR1 is MNHNY, CDR2 SVGAGI (reference sequence). The CDR3 extends over 14 amino acids. The assay was immunoSEQ multiplex PCR, and TCRdb's table has in-frame clones only and misses some. This repertoire shows about 440,000 clones, 90% found once; its top ten account for around 4.5%. Treatment: around 19 received Ad26.COV2.S at low or high dose, single or two shots; about 5 received placebo; per-sample allocation not given. The samples were gathered on day 63 after the first injection of vaccine or placebo. Donation came from an adult in Boston who was aged 18-55 years.

The receptor comes from a person aged 18 to 59 who received the Ad26.COV2.S COVID-19 vaccine or a placebo. The gene calls are TRBV6-6 and TRBJ2-6; D unclear. The sample consisted of peripheral blood, taken in a trial of Ad26.COV2.S vaccine versus placebo. The CDR3 coding sequence is TGTGCCAGCAGTGTATACTCTGGGGCCAACGTCCTGACTTTC. It encodes CASSVYSGANVLTF.